Following are 17 T cell receptor beta chains from one sample sequenced in a study of blood T cell repertoires in COVID-19. The assay was immunoSEQ multiplex PCR, and TCRdb's table has in-frame clones only and misses some. The sample lists some 290,000 clones; roughly 90% were seen once. Material: peripheral blood. These receptor sequences come from a woman aged 25 to 45 with COVID-19, enrolled during active disease.

Concerning this clone: The germline gene is not matched at one end of the junction; a read error may be the cause. The rearrangement joins TRBV5-6 to TRBJ2-1, with a weak D call TRBD2 (6 bases). This CDR3 is 13 amino acids long. The germline V gene has CDR1 SGHDT and CDR2 YYEEEE. CDR3 sequence: CASSRGSGTDFLF. CDR3 coding DNA: TGTGCCAGCAGCCGGGGGTCCGGGACGGACTTCCTCTTC.

The rearrangement joins TRBV4-1 to TRBJ2-5; 7 nucleotides match TRBD2. Germline V gives CDR1 MGHRA, CDR2 YSYEKL. J lost 4 bases, V lost 0 bases, and 5 bases had no gene match. This CDR3 is 15 amino acids long. CDR3 amino acids: CASSQEASGGETQYF. In nucleotides, the CDR3 is TGCGCCAGCAGCCAAGAGGCTAGCGGCGGAGAGACCCAGTACTTC.

The rearrangement links TRBV30 to TRBJ2-3; the D is unclear. Deletions cut 0 bases from V and 2 bases from J, with 6 bases between. The CDR3 has 13 amino acids. Germline V gives CDR1 GTSNPN, CDR2 SVGIG (reference sequence). The CDR3 loop is CAWSVLLTDTQYF. The CDR3 DNA sequence: TGTGCCTGGAGTGTACTCCTCACAGATACGCAGTATTTT.

The chain is built from TRBV4-1 and TRBJ2-1; 11 bases are shared with TRBD2. V dropped 3 bases and J dropped 3; count of bases not matched to a gene: 10. The V gene's germline CDR1 is MGHRA and CDR2 YSYEKL. The CDR3 totals 18 residues. In DNA form, the CDR3 reads TGCGCCAGCAGCCAGGGGACTAGCGGCCAGAACCTCTACAATGAGCAGTTCTTC. As protein: CASSQGTSGQNLYNEQFF.

The chain links TRBV7-9 to TRBJ1-6, with 9 bases identical to TRBD1. The ends lost 3 bases at V and 9 bases at J; junction bases unmatched: 12. From germline, CDR1 is SEHNR and CDR2 FQNEAQ (reference sequence). This CDR3 is 17 amino acids long. CDR3 bases: TGTGCCAGCAGCTTGGAAGGGACAGGGCCGGTTTTTTCACCCCTCCACTTT. Translation: CASSLEGTGPVFSPLHF.

The rearrangement uses TRBV5-5 and TRBJ1-1; tentative D call: TRBD1 (6 bases). V gave up 2 bases and J gave up 1 base, with 9 bases separating them. The CDR3 consists of 14 residues. Germline V gives CDR1 SGHKS, CDR2 YYEKEE (reference sequence). The CDR3 protein is CASSLSQGNTEAFF. DNA for the CDR3: TGTGCCAGCAGCTTATCACAGGGGAACACTGAAGCTTTCTTT.

The chain carries TRBV5-4 and TRBJ2-7, with 7 bases matching TRBD1. This CDR3 comprises 15 residues. The ends lost 4 bases at V and 4 bases at J; junction bases unmatched: 11. The germline V gene encodes CDR1 SGHNT and CDR2 YYREEE (reference sequence). The CDR3 nucleotides are TGTGCCAGCAGCCCCGGCCGGGACAGTGGGTACGAGCAGTACTTC. Amino acid sequence: CASSPGRDSGYEQYF.

The chain employs TRBV4-1 and TRBJ2-1; 9 bases fit TRBD2. The CDR3 totals 18 residues. V lost 0 bases, J lost 4 bases, and 10 bases stayed unmatched. CDR1 is MGHRA and CDR2 is YSYEKL in the germline V gene. Here the CDR3 reads CASSQELGAGGSYNEQFF. The CDR3 DNA reads as TGCGCCAGCAGCCAAGAACTGGGAGCGGGAGGTTCATACAATGAGCAGTTCTTC.

The chain joins TRBV27 to TRBJ2-6; 10 positions match TRBD2. Germline V gene data show CDR1 as MNHEY and CDR2 as SMNVEV (reference sequence). This CDR3 is built from 17 residues. V shed 10 bases and J 1 base; nucleotides not matched to a gene: 10. The CDR3 sequence: CATKRLAGASGANVLTF. CDR3 bases: TGTGCCACCAAGAGGCTAGCGGGAGCTTCTGGGGCCAACGTCCTGACTTTC.

The V and J genes are TRBV19 and TRBJ1-1; 8 positions agree with TRBD1. Germline values: CDR1 LNHDA, CDR2 SQIVND (reference sequence). The CDR3 is made up of 14 amino acids. The trim removed 7 bases at V and 2 bases at J, leaving 6 bases unmatched. CDR3 bases: TGTGCCAGTAATCAGGGGGCGGCAAACACTGAAGCTTTCTTT. Translating it yields CASNQGAANTEAFF.

This clone showed up just once. This chain uses TRBV30 with TRBJ1-4, with 9 bases identical to TRBD1. The CDR3 is 14 amino acids. Germline assignment: CDR1 GTSNPN and CDR2 SVGIG (reference sequence). V lost 2 bases and J lost 7; bases outside the gene matches: 5. CDR3 bases: TGTGCCTGGAGTACCGGGACAGGGAGTGAAAAACTGTTTTTT. Protein product: CAWSTGTGSEKLFF.

V usage is TRBV30 and J usage is TRBJ1-1; possibly TRBD1 for D (6 bases). V was clipped by 4 bases and J by 8 bases, with 14 bases between them. The germline gives CDR1 GTSNPN, CDR2 SVGIG (reference sequence). This CDR3 has 12 residues. This chain's CDR3 is CAWTNVGAEAFF. The CDR3 DNA sequence: TGTGCCTGGACCAACGTGGGGGCAGAAGCTTTCTTT.

The CDR3: CASSLPRTPGLGEQYF. CDR3 sequence (DNA): TGCGCCAGCAGCTTGCCCCGGACTCCAGGACTGGGCGAGCAGTACTTC. The gene calls are TRBV5-1 and TRBJ2-7; a possible D gene is TRBD2 (5 bases). CDR3 size: 16 residues. The V gene's germline CDR1 is SGHRS and CDR2 YFSETQ. Trimming removed 1 base at V and 6 bases at J, with 20 bases between.

This clone has only one observation. This chain uses TRBV30 with TRBJ1-3; the D gene is possibly TRBD1 (5 bases). This CDR3 has 18 residues. Trimming shortened V by 3 bases and J by 1 base, and 22 bases separated the two germline ends. Germline CDR1 and CDR2: GTSNPN and SVGIG (reference sequence). The CDR3 DNA follows: TGTGCCTGGAGGGGCCAGGGAGGAGTGGGGGTTTCTGGAAACACCATATATTTT. Its protein is CAWRGQGGVGVSGNTIYF.

V and J are TRBV7-6 and TRBJ1-1; perhaps TRBD1 as D (5 bases). The CDR3 runs to 14 residues. Germline assignment: CDR1 SGHVS and CDR2 FNYEAQ. Deletions cut 5 bases from V and 4 bases from J, with 14 bases between. CDR3 sequence reads: CASSPIGGGTEAFF. The DNA of the CDR3 is TGTGCCAGCAGCCCCATCGGGGGGGGCACTGAAGCTTTCTTT.

A word on this clone: One end of the junction fails to match germline, which may point to a read error. The chain employs TRBV7-8 and TRBJ2-7; 11 bases are shared with TRBD2. Looked up from germline, CDR1 is SGHVS and CDR2 is FQNEAQ. The CDR3 runs 16 residues. CDR3 coding DNA: TGTGCCAGCAGCCTAGCAGAACTAGCGGGAGTCTACGAGCAGTACTTC. This gives the protein CASSLAELAGVYEQYF.

This chain links TRBV5-4 with TRBJ1-1, with 11 bases matching TRBD1. Germline V gives CDR1 SGHNT, CDR2 YYREEE (reference sequence). With V trimmed by 3 bases and J by 5 bases, 15 bases remained unmatched. The CDR3 consists of 18 residues. The CDR3: CASSSPNTDRGLGTEAFF. CDR3 in DNA: TGTGCCAGCAGCTCGCCTAACACGGACAGGGGGCTAGGGACTGAAGCTTTCTTT.